One and the same sample provided the 5 T cell receptor beta chains below, sequenced in a study of blood T cell repertoires in COVID-19. Assay: immunoSEQ multiplex PCR; the TCRdb copy retains only in-frame clones and omits some. The sample records around 67,000 clones, around three quarters being singletons. What was sequenced was peripheral blood. Every receptor here comes from a woman in her sixties or seventies with acute or convalescent COVID-19.

V and J are TRBV10-3 and TRBJ2-7; the D gene is possibly TRBD1 (6 bases). The V gene's germline CDR1 is ENHRY and CDR2 SYGVKD. Trimming took 7 bases from V and 5 from J, leaving 18 bases between them. CDR3 size: 14 residues. The CDR3 here is CAIKRGTLQDEQYF. CDR3 in DNA: TGTGCCATCAAAAGGGGGACATTACAAGACGAGCAGTACTTC.

The chain recombines TRBV28 with TRBJ2-2, with D maybe TRBD1 (7 bases). The CDR3 loop spans 14 amino acids. Germline loops: CDR1 MDHEN, CDR2 SYDVKM. The CDR3 DNA is TGTGCTCACAGCAGGGGGGTCGGCACCGGGGAGCTGTTTTTT. Protein sequence: CAHSRGVGTGELFF.

This rearrangement joins TRBV19 to TRBJ2-1; TRBD2 is a possible D gene (5 bases). Per the germline V gene, CDR1 is LNHDA and CDR2 is SQIVND (reference sequence). Trimming left V 3 bases short and J 4 bases short, with 7 bases between. The CDR3 runs to 13 residues. The CDR3 loop is CASSIGGYNEQFF. In nucleotides, the CDR3 is TGTGCCAGTAGTATCGGCGGGTACAATGAGCAGTTCTTC.

The gene calls are TRBV5-1 and TRBJ2-1, with 14 bases aligning to TRBD2. This CDR3 spans 15 amino acids. Germline V gene lookup returns CDR1 SGHRS and CDR2 YFSETQ. J lost 8 bases, V lost 2 bases, and 3 bases had no gene match. DNA of the CDR3: TGCGCCAGCAGCTTAGGGACTAGCGGGAGCTATGAGCAGTTCTTC. Protein sequence: CASSLGTSGSYEQFF.

The V gene is TRBV6-5, the J gene TRBJ1-1, with 7 nucleotides matching TRBD1. The CDR3 consists of 15 residues. The trim removed 0 bases at V and 4 bases at J, leaving 5 bases unmatched. Germline V gives CDR1 MNHEY, CDR2 SVGAGI. CDR3 nucleotide sequence: TGTGCCAGCAGTTACTCGACAGGGAGCGGCACTGAAGCTTTCTTT. Translating gives CASSYSTGSGTEAFF.